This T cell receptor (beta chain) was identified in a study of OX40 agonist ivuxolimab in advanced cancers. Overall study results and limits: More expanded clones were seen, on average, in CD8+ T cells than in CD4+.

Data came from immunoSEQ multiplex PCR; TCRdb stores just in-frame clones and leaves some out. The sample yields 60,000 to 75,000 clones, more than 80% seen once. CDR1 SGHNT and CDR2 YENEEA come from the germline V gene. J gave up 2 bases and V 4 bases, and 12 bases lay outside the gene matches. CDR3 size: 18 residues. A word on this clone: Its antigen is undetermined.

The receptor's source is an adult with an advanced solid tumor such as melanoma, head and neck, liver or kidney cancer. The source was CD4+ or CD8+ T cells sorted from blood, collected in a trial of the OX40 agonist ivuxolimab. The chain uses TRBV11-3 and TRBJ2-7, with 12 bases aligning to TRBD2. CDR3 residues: CASSSPSGRALGPYEQYF. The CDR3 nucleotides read TGTGCCAGCAGCTCGCCTAGCGGGAGGGCCTTGGGGCCCTACGAGCAGTACTTC.